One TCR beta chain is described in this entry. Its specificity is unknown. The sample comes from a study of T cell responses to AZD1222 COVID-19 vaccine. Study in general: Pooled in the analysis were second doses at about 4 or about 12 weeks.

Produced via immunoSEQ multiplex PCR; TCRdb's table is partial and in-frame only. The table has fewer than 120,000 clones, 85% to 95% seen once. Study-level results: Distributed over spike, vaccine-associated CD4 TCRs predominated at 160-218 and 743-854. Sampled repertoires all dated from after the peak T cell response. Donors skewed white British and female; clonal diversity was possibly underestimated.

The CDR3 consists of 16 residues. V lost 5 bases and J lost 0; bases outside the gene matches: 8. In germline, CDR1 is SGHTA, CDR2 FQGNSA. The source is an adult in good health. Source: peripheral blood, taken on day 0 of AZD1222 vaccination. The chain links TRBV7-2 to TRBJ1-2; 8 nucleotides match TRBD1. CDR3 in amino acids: CASSPGGPKPNYGYTF. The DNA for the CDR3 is TGTGCCAGCAGCCCAGGGGGCCCAAAACCTAACTATGGCTACACCTTC.